What follows is one TCR beta chain and its context. The entry originates in a study of cytomegalovirus exposure and HLA in healthy donors. With 60 Vbeta and 13 Jbeta primers, the PCR was carried out. The protocol was immunoSEQ multiplex PCR, while the TCRdb copy is restricted to in-frame clones and leaves out a portion. The table lists 130,000 or so clones, approximately 82% of them singletons. The V gene lost 0 bases and the J gene lost 9 bases, with 13 bases spanning the gap. The CDR3 totals 14 residues. Per germline, CDR1 ENHRY and CDR2 SYGVKD. The TCR comes from a woman between 18 and 29 years old in good health and CMV-seropositive. The rearrangement links TRBV10-3 to TRBJ2-3; D might be TRBD1 (6 bases). Sequencing was carried out using PBMCs. CDR3 protein: CAISESTGVGTQYF. CDR3 nucleotide sequence: TGTGCCATCAGTGAGTCGACAGGAGTAGGCACGCAGTATTTT.